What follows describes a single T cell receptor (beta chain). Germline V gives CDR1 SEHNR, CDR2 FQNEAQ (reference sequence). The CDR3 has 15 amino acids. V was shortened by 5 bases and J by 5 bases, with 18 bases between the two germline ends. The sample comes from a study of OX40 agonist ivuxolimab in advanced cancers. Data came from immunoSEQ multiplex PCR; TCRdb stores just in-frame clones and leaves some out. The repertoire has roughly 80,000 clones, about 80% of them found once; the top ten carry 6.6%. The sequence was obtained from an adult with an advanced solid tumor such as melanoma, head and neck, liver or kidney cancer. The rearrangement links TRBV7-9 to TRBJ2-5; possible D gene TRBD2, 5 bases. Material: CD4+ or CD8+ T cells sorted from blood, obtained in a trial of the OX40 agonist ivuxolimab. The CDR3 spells CASSPVSRAGETQYF. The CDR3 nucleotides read TGTGCCAGCAGCCCCGTTTCGAGGGCCGGGGAGACCCAGTACTTC.